This entry lists 7 T cell receptor beta chains sequenced from one sample in a study of T-cell reconstitution after alpha-beta-depleted transplantation in children. Unique molecular identifiers tagged the TCRbeta library. A single record per CDR3 protein comes from TCRdb applying MiXCR to the PCR reads. The table records around 76,000 distinct CDR3 sequences, around 18% of them present only once. Specimen: PBMCs, mostly from graft donor cells, collected 360 days after TCRalphabeta/CD19-depleted stem cell transplant. These receptors all stem from a male patient aged 2 to 10 who had a stem cell transplant for acute lymphoblastic leukemia, so the T cells may come from the graft donor.

V gene TRBV28 combines with J gene TRBJ2-2, with 8 nucleotides matching TRBD2. CDR1 is MDHEN, CDR2 SYDVKM, per germline. The length of the CDR3 is 17 residues. V shed 3 bases, J shed 4 bases, and the junction held 10 bases outside the gene matches. CDR3 amino acids: CASSFPSGSKSTGELFF. Here the CDR3 DNA reads TGTGCCAGCAGTTTTCCCAGCGGGAGTAAATCCACCGGGGAGCTGTTTTTT.

This sequence joins TRBV29-1 and TRBJ2-1; D unclear. Deletions cut 6 bases from V and 1 base from J, with 13 bases between. The CDR3 consists of 14 residues. The germline gives CDR1 SQVTM, CDR2 ANQGSEA. CDR3 in amino acids: CSVRTIGSYNEQFF. Written as DNA, the CDR3 is TGCAGCGTCCGGACCATCGGGTCCTACAATGAGCAGTTCTTC.

This clonotype came up a few times. The chain recombines TRBV12-3 or TRBV12-4 with TRBJ2-6, with D perhaps TRBD1 (6 bases). V was pared by 7 bases and J by 4 bases, with 23 bases between. This CDR3 comprises 18 residues. CDR3 DNA sequence: TGTGCCAGCACACTCCAGACAGGACTCGGACCGGGGGCCAACGTCCTGACTTTC. This codes for CASTLQTGLGPGANVLTF.

This clonotype was found a few times. V usage is TRBV20-1 and J usage is TRBJ1-5; TRBD1 aligns across 7 bases. There are 14 residues in the CDR3. Looked up from germline, CDR1 is DFQATT and CDR2 is SNEGSKA (reference sequence). Trimming cost V 0 bases and J 9 bases; bases outside gene matches: 8. CDR3 nucleotides: TGCAGTGCTAGAGAGACAGGGAGCCGAGCGCCCCAGCATTTT. Its protein product is CSARETGSRAPQHF.

This clonotype was detected only a few times. The chain recombines TRBV5-5 with TRBJ1-1, with TRBD1 as a possible D gene (6 bases). The CDR3 has 14 amino acids. Germline CDR1 is SGHKS and CDR2 is YYEKEE (reference sequence). V was trimmed by 2 bases and J by 3 bases, leaving 11 bases between them. The CDR3 reads CASSFHRVDTEAFF. The CDR3 coding sequence is TGTGCCAGCAGCTTCCACAGGGTGGACACTGAAGCTTTCTTT.

This clonotype was picked up a small number of times. The chain recombines TRBV6-5 with TRBJ2-3, with D possibly matching TRBD2 (6 bases). In germline, CDR1 is MNHEY, CDR2 SVGAGI. V gave up 6 bases and J gave up 2 bases, with 12 bases separating them. The CDR3 sequence is 14 residues long. This CDR3 reads CASRYRDSTDTQYF. The CDR3 DNA follows: TGTGCCAGCAGGTACCGGGACTCCACAGATACGCAGTATTTT.

In this sample, this clonotype turned up many times. The chain links TRBV5-5 to TRBJ2-1, with D possibly matching TRBD2 (5 bases). The CDR3 loop spans 17 amino acids. CDR1 and CDR2 from the germline V gene are SGHKS and YYEKEE (reference sequence). V gave up 0 bases and J gave up 0 bases, with 13 bases separating them. For the CDR3, the DNA is TGTGCCAGCAGCTTGGGGTGGAGCGGTCGCTCCTACAATGAGCAGTTCTTC. Its protein product is CASSLGWSGRSYNEQFF.